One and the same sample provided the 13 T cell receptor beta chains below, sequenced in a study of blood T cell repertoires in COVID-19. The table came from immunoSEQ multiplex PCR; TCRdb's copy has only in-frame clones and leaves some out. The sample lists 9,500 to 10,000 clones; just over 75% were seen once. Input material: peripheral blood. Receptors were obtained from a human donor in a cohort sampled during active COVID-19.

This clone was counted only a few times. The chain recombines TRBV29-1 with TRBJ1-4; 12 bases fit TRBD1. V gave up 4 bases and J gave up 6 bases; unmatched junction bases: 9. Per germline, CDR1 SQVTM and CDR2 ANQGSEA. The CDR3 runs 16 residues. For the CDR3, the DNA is TGCAGCGTTGGTGGGACAGGGGGCGGATTGGATGAAAAACTGTTTTTT. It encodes CSVGGTGGGLDEKLFF.

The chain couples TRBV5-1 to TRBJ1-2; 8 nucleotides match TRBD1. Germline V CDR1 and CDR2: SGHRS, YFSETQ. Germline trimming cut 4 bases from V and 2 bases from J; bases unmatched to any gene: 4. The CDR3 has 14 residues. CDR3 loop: CASSAGQANYGYTF. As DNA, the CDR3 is TGCGCCAGCAGCGCGGGACAGGCAAACTATGGCTACACCTTC.

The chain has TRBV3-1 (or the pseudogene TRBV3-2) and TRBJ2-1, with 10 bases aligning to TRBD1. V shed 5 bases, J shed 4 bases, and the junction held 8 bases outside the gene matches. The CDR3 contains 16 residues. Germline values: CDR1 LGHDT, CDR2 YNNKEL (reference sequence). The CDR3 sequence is CASSDRDRGKYNEQFF. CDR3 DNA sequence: TGTGCCAGCAGCGACCGGGACAGGGGAAAGTACAATGAGCAGTTCTTC.

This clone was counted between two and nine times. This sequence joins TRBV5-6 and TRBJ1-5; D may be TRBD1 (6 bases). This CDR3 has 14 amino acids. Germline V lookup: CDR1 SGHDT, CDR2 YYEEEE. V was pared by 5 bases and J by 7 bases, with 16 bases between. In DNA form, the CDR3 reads TGTGCCAGCAGTTTAGGACAGAGTCGGCAGCCCCAGCATTTT. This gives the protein CASSLGQSRQPQHF.

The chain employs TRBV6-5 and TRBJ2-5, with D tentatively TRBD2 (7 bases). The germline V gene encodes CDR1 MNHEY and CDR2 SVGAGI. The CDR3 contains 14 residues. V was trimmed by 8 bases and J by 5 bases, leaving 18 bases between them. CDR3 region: CASLQGGGLETQYF. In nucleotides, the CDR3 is TGTGCCAGCCTTCAAGGGGGGGGGCTGGAGACCCAGTACTTC.

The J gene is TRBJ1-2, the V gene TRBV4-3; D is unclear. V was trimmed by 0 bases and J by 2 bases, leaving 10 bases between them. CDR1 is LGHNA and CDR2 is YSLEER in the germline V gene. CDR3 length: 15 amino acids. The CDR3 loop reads CASSQDDITNYGYTF. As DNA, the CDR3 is TGCGCCAGCAGCCAAGACGACATAACGAACTATGGCTACACCTTC.

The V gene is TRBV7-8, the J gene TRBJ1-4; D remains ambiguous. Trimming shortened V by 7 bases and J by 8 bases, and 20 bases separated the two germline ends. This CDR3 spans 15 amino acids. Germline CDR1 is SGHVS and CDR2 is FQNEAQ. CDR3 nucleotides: TGTGCCAGCACCCCTCGTGACTACGACGGCGAAAAACTGTTTTTT. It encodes CASTPRDYDGEKLFF.

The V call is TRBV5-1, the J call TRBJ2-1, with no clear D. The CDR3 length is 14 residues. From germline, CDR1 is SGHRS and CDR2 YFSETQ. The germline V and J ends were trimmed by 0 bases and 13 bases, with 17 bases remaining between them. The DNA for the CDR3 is TGCGCCAGCAGCTTGGAACCTTTAGGAGACCACCAGTTCTTC. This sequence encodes CASSLEPLGDHQFF.

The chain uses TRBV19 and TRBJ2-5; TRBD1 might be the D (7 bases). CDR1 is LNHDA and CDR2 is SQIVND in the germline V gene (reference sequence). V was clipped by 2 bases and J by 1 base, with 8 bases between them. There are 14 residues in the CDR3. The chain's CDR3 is CASSIQGGQETQYF. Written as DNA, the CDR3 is TGTGCCAGTAGTATACAGGGGGGCCAAGAGACCCAGTACTTC.

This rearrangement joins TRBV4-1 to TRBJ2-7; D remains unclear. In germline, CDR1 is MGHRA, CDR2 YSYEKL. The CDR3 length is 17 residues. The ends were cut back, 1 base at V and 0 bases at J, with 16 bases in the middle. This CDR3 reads CASSQVPAVLSSYEQYF. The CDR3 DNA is TGCGCCAGCAGCCAAGTACCGGCGGTACTAAGCTCCTACGAGCAGTACTTC.

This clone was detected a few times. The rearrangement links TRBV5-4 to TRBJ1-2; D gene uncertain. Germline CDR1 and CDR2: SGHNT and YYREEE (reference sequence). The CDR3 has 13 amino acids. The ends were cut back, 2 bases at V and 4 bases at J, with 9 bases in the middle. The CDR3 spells CASSLQSLYGYTF. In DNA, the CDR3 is TGTGCCAGCAGCTTACAATCCCTCTATGGCTACACCTTC. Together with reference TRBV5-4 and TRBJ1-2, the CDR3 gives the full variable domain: ETGVTQSPTHLIKTRGQQVTLRCSSQSGHNTVSWYQQALGQGPQFIFQYYREEENGRGNFPPRFSGLQFPNYSSELNVNALELDDSALYLCASSLQSLYGYTFGSGTRLTVV.

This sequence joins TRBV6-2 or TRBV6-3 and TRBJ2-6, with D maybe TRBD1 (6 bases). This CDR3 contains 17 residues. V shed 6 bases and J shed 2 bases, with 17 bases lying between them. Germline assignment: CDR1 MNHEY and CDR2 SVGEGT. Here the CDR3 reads CASSPARGNPGANVLTF. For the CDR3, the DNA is TGTGCCAGCAGCCCAGCTAGGGGGAACCCTGGGGCCAACGTCCTGACTTTC.

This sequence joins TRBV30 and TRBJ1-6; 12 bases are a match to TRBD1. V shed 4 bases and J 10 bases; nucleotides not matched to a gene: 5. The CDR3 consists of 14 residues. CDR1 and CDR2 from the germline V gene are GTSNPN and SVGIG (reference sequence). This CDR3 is CAWTGTGGMSPLHF. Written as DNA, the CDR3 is TGTGCCTGGACGGGGACAGGGGGCATGTCACCCCTCCACTTT.